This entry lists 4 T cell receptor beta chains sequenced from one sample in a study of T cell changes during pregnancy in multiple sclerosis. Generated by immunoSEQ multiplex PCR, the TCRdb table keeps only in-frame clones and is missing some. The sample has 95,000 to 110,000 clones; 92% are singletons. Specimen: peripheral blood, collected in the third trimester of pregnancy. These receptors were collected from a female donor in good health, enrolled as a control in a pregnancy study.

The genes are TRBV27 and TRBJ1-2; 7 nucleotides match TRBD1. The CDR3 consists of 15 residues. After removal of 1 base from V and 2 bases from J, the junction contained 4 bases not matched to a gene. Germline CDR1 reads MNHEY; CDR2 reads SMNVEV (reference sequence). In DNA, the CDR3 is TGTGCCAGCAGTTTATACCGGGACAGCAACTATGGCTACACCTTC. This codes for CASSLYRDSNYGYTF.

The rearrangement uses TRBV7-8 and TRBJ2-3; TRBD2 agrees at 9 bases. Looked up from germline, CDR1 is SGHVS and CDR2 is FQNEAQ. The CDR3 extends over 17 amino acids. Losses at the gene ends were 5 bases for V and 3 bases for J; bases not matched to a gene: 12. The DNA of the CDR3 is TGTGCCAGCAGCCTCGGTATCGGGCTAGCGGGGACAGATACGCAGTATTTT. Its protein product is CASSLGIGLAGTDTQYF.

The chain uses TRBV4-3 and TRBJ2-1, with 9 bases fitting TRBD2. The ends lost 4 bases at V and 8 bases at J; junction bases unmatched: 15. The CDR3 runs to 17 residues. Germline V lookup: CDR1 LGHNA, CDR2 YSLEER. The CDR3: CASSPMGIAGASDEQFF. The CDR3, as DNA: TGCGCCAGCAGCCCTATGGGTATAGCGGGAGCTAGCGATGAGCAGTTCTTC.

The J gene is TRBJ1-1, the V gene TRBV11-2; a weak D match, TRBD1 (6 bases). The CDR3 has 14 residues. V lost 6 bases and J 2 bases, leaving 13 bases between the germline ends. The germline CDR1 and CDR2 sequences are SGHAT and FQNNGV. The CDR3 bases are TGTGCCAGCAGACGGCCGGGACAAAACACTGAAGCTTTCTTT. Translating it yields CASRRPGQNTEAFF.